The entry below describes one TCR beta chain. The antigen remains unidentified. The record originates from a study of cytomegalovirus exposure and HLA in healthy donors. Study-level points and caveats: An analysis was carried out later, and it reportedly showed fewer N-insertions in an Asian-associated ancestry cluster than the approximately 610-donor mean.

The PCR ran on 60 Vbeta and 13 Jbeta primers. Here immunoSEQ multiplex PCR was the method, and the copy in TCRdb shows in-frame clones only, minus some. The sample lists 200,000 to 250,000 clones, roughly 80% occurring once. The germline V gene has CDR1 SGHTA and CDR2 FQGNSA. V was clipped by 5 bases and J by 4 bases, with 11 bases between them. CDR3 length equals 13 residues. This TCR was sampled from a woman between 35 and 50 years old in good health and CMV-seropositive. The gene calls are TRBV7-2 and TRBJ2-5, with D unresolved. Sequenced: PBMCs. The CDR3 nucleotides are TGTGCCAGCAGCCCAAGGTGGAGAGAGACCCAGTACTTC. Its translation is CASSPRWRETQYF.